A selection of T cell receptor beta chains follows, all from one sample in a study of shared clonotypes between healthy human individuals. Sequencing used immunoSEQ multiplex PCR; TCRdb keeps in-frame clones, though not all of them. The sample shows about 1.1 million clones, around 82% of them seen only once. The sequenced material came from memory CD4+ T cells from PBMCs. The source is a man aged 18 to 29 in good health. Some clones in this sample may be carry-over from other donors' samples. CDR3s include the opening cysteine and the closing phenylalanine or tryptophan. Each record gives: D gene, J gene, V gene, clone size, CDR3 DNA, CDR3 protein. D genes are given only for firm matches. The listing skips clone size in some rows; elsewhere it reads once, few, many or a size class.

TRBD1,TRBJ2-5,TRBV10-3,once,TGTGCCATCAGTGGCGGGACAGGGAAAGAGACCCAGTACTTC,CAISGGTGKETQYF
-,TRBJ2-3,TRBV7-2,-,TGTGCCAGCAGCCCCGGGGCGAGCACAGATACGCAGTATTTT,CASSPGASTDTQYF
-,TRBJ2-7,TRBV5-1,-,TGCGCCAGCAGCTTGCAGGGAACGGGCGAGCAGTACTTC,CASSLQGTGEQYF
-,TRBJ1-1,TRBV28,-,TGTGCCAGCAGTCTGGGCATGAACACTGAAGCTTTCTTT,CASSLGMNTEAFF
-,TRBJ2-7,TRBV19,-,TGTGCCAGTAGTATGACCCCCGACAGTGGTAAGGTATGGGAGCAGTACTTC,CASSMTPDSGKVWEQYF
TRBD1,TRBJ2-4,TRBV5-4,-,TGTGCCAGCAGCGTCGACAGGGTAGGCCACATTCAGTACTTC,CASSVDRVGHIQYF
TRBD1,TRBJ1-2,TRBV6-6,-,TGTGCCAGCATCTACGGAGGGGGCGAGTATGGCTACACCTTC,CASIYGGGEYGYTF
-,TRBJ1-1,TRBV15,-,TGTGCCACCCGAACTACACGAATAAACACTGAAGCTTTCTTT,CATRTTRINTEAFF
-,TRBJ1-4,TRBV28,-,TGTGCCAGCAGTTCGCCGGCGCAGGGGAGTCCAAAACTGTTTTTT,CASSSPAQGSPKLFF
-,TRBJ2-7,TRBV28,-,TGTGCCAGCAGTTTATTGGGATACGAGCAGTACTTC,CASSLLGYEQYF
-,TRBJ1-5,TRBV28,-,TGTGCCAGCAAAGGCGGGGGTCAACCTGGGCAGCCCCAGCATTTT,CASKGGGQPGQPQHF
-,TRBJ2-5,TRBV7-8,-,TGTGCCAGCAGCAAGGGGGGCGGAGAGTCAGGGACCCAGTACTTC,CASSKGGGESGTQYF
-,TRBJ1-5,TRBV19,-,TGTGCCAGTAATATCGGTGGTAGGAATCAGCCCCAGCATTTT,CASNIGGRNQPQHF
TRBD1,TRBJ2-7,TRBV9,-,TGTGCCAGCTCGAAAGGACAGGGGGCGTACGAGCAGTACTTC,CASSKGQGAYEQYF
-,TRBJ2-5,TRBV5-6,-,TGTGCCAGCAGCTTTGGTACAGGTTTTCAAGAGACCCAGTACTTC,CASSFGTGFQETQYF
TRBD2,TRBJ2-7,TRBV7-3,once,TGTGCCAGCAGCCCGGGAGGTAACCGGGAAGGAAGTTATTACGAGCAGTACTTC,CASSPGGNREGSYYEQYF
-,TRBJ2-5,TRBV7-9,few,TGTGCCAGCAGCTTTGGAGAGACCCAGTACTTC,CASSFGETQYF
-,TRBJ1-3,TRBV5-1,once,TGCGCCAGCAGCTCGCGCTCTGGAAACACCATATATTTT,CASSSRSGNTIYF
-,TRBJ2-2,TRBV15,-,TGTGCCACCAGCAGAGCCCTTCCAGGGGAGCTGTTTTTT,CATSRALPGELFF
-,TRBJ2-5,TRBV9,-,TGTGCCAGCAGCGTAGGGGGGGGTGGCACAGGGGATCCCCAAGAGACCCAGTACTTC,CASSVGGGGTGDPQETQYF
-,TRBJ1-1,TRBV18,-,TGTGCCAGCTCACCACGAGAATCTTACAGCCTCAACACTGAAGCTTTCTTT,CASSPRESYSLNTEAFF
-,TRBJ2-3,TRBV5-1,-,TGCGCCAGCGGGGGCACAGATACGCAGTATTTT,CASGGTDTQYF
-,TRBJ1-1,TRBV7-2,-,TGTGCCAGCAGCGTACAGGGCTGGGGCACTGAAGCTTTCTTT,CASSVQGWGTEAFF
TRBD2,TRBJ2-7,TRBV10-3,-,TGTGCCATCAAGCGCGGGAGTTCCTACGAGCAGTACTTC,CAIKRGSSYEQYF
TRBD2,TRBJ2-5,TRBV4-1,-,TGCGCCAGCAGCCAGGACAGCGGGAGTCATCAAGAGACCCAGTACTTC,CASSQDSGSHQETQYF
-,TRBJ2-1,TRBV2,-,TGTGCCAGCAGACCGGGGACAATAGGCCCCTACAATGAGCAGTTCTTC,CASRPGTIGPYNEQFF
-,TRBJ1-4,TRBV6-6,few,TGTGCCAGCAGCTCTCCGGGTAATGAAAAACTGTTTTTT,CASSSPGNEKLFF
-,TRBJ2-5,TRBV6-6,-,TGTGCCAGCAGTACCCGCCAGGGGATGGAGACCCAGTACTTC,CASSTRQGMETQYF
-,TRBJ2-4,TRBV28,-,TGTGCCAGCAGCCCCCTATCGGGACACCAAAACATTCAGTACTTC,CASSPLSGHQNIQYF
TRBD2,TRBJ2-5,TRBV7-2,-,TGTGCCAGCAGCTTGGCCGTGGGGGGGACCGAGACCCAGTACTTC,CASSLAVGGTETQYF
-,TRBJ2-1,TRBV11-1,-,TGTGCCAGCAGCTATAGACGGGGCTCCTACAATGAGCAGTTCTTC,CASSYRRGSYNEQFF
-,TRBJ2-2,TRBV5-1,-,TGCGCCAGCAGCTGGGACAAGGGGAAGAGAGTTTTT,CASSWDKGKRVF
TRBD1,TRBJ1-4,TRBV30,-,TGTGCCTGGGGACTCGCCGGGACAGGGAACGAAAAACTGTTTTTT,CAWGLAGTGNEKLFF